These T cell receptor beta chains were read from a single sample in a study of T cells in Graves' hyperthyroidism and ophthalmopathy. Using its own MiXCR run on the multiplex PCR reads, TCRdb lists one record per CDR3 protein. The sample contains more than 300,000 distinct CDR3 sequences, about 18% of which appear only once. Sequencing was performed on blood. These receptors were collected from a woman between 25 and 40 years old with Graves' hyperthyroidism that later progressed to Graves' ophthalmopathy. CDR3s include the opening cysteine and the closing phenylalanine or tryptophan. The D gene is left open where the match is weak. Clone size appears in some rows only: once, few, many, or a class for an expanded clone.

TRBJ2-5	many	TRBV11-2	NA	TGTGCCAGCAGGGTCGGGACCCCCCAAGAGACCCAGTACTTC	CASRVGTPQETQYF
TRBJ2-2	few	TRBV9	NA	TGTGCCAGCAGCGATGCAGGCCTAGCGAGTACTACCGGGGAGCTGTTTTTT	CASSDAGLASTTGELFF
TRBJ1-1	NA	TRBV27	NA	TGTGCCAGCAGTTTCGCTTGGTGGATGAACACTGAAGCTTTCTTT	CASSFAWWMNTEAFF
TRBJ2-3	few	TRBV7-2	NA	TGTGCCAGCAGCTTAGCTCCCGGACGCCTCCTGAGGGGGGATACGCAGTATTTT	CASSLAPGRLLRGDTQYF
TRBJ2-3	few	TRBV20-1	NA	TGCAGTGCTAGAGATCAGTTCTCAACTAGGTGGGCAGATACGCAGTATTTT	CSARDQFSTRWADTQYF
TRBJ2-7	many	TRBV2	NA	TGTGCCAGCAGGGACGGGACAAAGCGAGACTACGAGCAGTACTTC	CASRDGTKRDYEQYF
TRBJ1-5	NA	TRBV19	NA	TGTGCCAGTAGCCGATTCGCGAGACAGTCGCCCAATCAGCCCCAGCATTTT	CASSRFARQSPNQPQHF
TRBJ2-7	many	TRBV28	NA	TGTGCCAGCAGTGAAATCCGGTCCGAGCAGTACTTC	CASSEIRSEQYF
TRBJ2-3	many	TRBV20-1	NA	TGCAGTGCTAGAGACCCGGGAGCAGATACGCAGTATTTT	CSARDPGADTQYF
TRBJ2-2	few	TRBV11-2	NA	TGTGCCAGCAGCCCCCGACAGGTCTGGGACGGGGAGCTGTTTTTT	CASSPRQVWDGELFF
TRBJ2-3	NA	TRBV12-3/TRBV12-4	TRBD1	TGTGCCAGCACTTCTGGGACAGGCACAGATACGCAGTATTTT	CASTSGTGTDTQYF
TRBJ2-1	many	TRBV2	NA	TGTGCCAGCATAGTGGGGCCGGTCTCCTACAATGAGCAGTTCTTC	CASIVGPVSYNEQFF
TRBJ2-7	NA	TRBV4-1	TRBD1	TGCGCCAGCAGCCAAGATACGGGACAGGGAGTCTACGAGCAGTACTTC	CASSQDTGQGVYEQYF
TRBJ1-4	many	TRBV6-1	NA	TGTGCCAGCAGTGAAGGGGGGAATGAAAAACTGTTTTTT	CASSEGGNEKLFF
TRBJ1-2	many	TRBV12-3/TRBV12-4	NA	TGTGCCAGCAGTCCTTACACCCGTAGAGGCTACACCTTC	CASSPYTRRGYTF
TRBJ1-2	NA	TRBV13	TRBD1	TGTGCCAGCAGCTACGGACAGGGGGCCTCTGGCTACACCTTC	CASSYGQGASGYTF
TRBJ2-7	NA	TRBV30	TRBD2	TGTGCCTTAGGACTAGCGGAATCCTACGAGCAGTACTTC	CALGLAESYEQYF
TRBJ1-6	few	TRBV27	NA	TGTGCCAGCAGTGTACCCAATTCACCCCTCCACTTT	CASSVPNSPLHF
TRBJ1-2	few	TRBV5-6	NA	TGTGCCAGCAGCTTTTGGGGGTCGCATGGCTACACCTTC	CASSFWGSHGYTF
TRBJ2-1	NA	TRBV20-1	NA	TGCAGTGCTCTATCTAGTAGCTCCTACAATGAGCAGTTCTTC	CSALSSSSYNEQFF
TRBJ1-1	many	TRBV19	TRBD1	TGTGCCAGTAGTATTCCCGGGACAGGCCCGAACACTGAAGCTTTCTTT	CASSIPGTGPNTEAFF
TRBJ2-7	many	TRBV6-1	TRBD2	TGTGCCAGCGCCACAAGGGGCGGGAGTTACGAGCAGTACTTC	CASATRGGSYEQYF
TRBJ2-1	NA	TRBV7-9	NA	TGTGCCAGCAGCGACTCAACGAACTACAATGAGCAGTTCTTC	CASSDSTNYNEQFF
TRBJ1-1	many	TRBV19	TRBD1	TGTGCCAGCGTAGACAGGGAGACTGAAGCTTTCTTT	CASVDRETEAFF
TRBJ2-7	few	TRBV30	TRBD2	TGTGCCTGGAGTGACAAATTAGCGGGATGGTCCTACGAGCAGTACTTC	CAWSDKLAGWSYEQYF
TRBJ1-6	NA	TRBV5-4	NA	TGTGCCAGCAGCTTGACGAGCTCCTATAATTCACCCCTCCACTTT	CASSLTSSYNSPLHF
TRBJ1-2	many	TRBV7-2	TRBD1	TGTGCCAGCAGCTTAGTAGGGGGACAGTCGGGCTATGGCTACACCTTC	CASSLVGGQSGYGYTF
TRBJ2-7	many	TRBV5-1	NA	TGCGCCAGTCGCCAGGGGTCCCCCTACGAGCAGTACTTC	CASRQGSPYEQYF
TRBJ2-7	NA	TRBV5-1	NA	TGCGCCAGCAGCTTGCAGGGGTTCCACGAGCAGTACTTC	CASSLQGFHEQYF
TRBJ2-1	few	TRBV30	TRBD1	TGTGCCTGGAACACGGGTAGATACCCTCCCCCGAGGACAGGGGGCGATGAGCAGTTCTTC	CAWNTGRYPPPRTGGDEQFF
TRBJ2-3	many	TRBV2	NA	TGTGCCAGCAGAGCGGACCAACAGGATACGCAGTATTTT	CASRADQQDTQYF
TRBJ1-4	few	TRBV7-2	NA	TGTGCCAGCAGCTTATATAAGGGATATAATGAAAAACTGTTTTTT	CASSLYKGYNEKLFF
TRBJ1-5	many	TRBV6-2/TRBV6-3	NA	TGTGCCAGCAGTTACTCTTGGGAGAGGGGCAATCAGCCCCAGCATTTT	CASSYSWERGNQPQHF
TRBJ2-7	many	TRBV6-1	NA	TGTGCCAGCACTGCAGGGATCGCCTACGAGCAGTACTTC	CASTAGIAYEQYF
TRBJ1-5	many	TRBV28	TRBD1	TGTGCCAGCAGTACCGGGACAGGGAGCTTCTTCAAAAATCAGCCCCAGCATTTT	CASSTGTGSFFKNQPQHF
TRBJ2-1	many	TRBV6-2/TRBV6-3	TRBD2	TGTGCCAGCAGTTCCGATGGGACTAGCGGGGGGGCCCGGCGAGGTGAGCAGTTCTTC	CASSSDGTSGGARRGEQFF
TRBJ1-6	few	TRBV7-2	NA	TGTGCCAGCAGCCACACAGTTTCTAATTCACCCCTCCACTTT	CASSHTVSNSPLHF
TRBJ2-4	NA	TRBV4-1	NA	TGCGCCAGCAGCTCTCAGGACTGGGTTAACATTCAGTACTTC	CASSSQDWVNIQYF
TRBJ2-7	few	TRBV7-9	NA	TGTGCCAGCAGCTTAGAAATGTTTGCCTACGAGCAGTACTTC	CASSLEMFAYEQYF
TRBJ1-1	many	TRBV19	NA	TGTGCCAGTAGTATCCGGGCGATCGACATGAACACTGAAGCTTTCTTT	CASSIRAIDMNTEAFF
TRBJ2-2	NA	TRBV7-8	TRBD1	TGTGCCAGCAGCCGTCGGACAGGTGGAGGCAGGGGCACCGGGGAGCTGTTTTTT	CASSRRTGGGRGTGELFF
TRBJ2-7	many	TRBV5-1	NA	TGCGCCAGCTCGGAGGGAGTTACCTACGAGCAGTACTTC	CASSEGVTYEQYF
TRBJ2-3	NA	TRBV6-2/TRBV6-3	TRBD1	TGTGCCAGCAGTGCGACAGGGGTTGCAGATACGCAGTATTTT	CASSATGVADTQYF
TRBJ2-2	many	TRBV13	NA	TGTGCCAGCAGCCTAAAGAGGGTTCTCAACACCGGGGAGCTGTTTTTT	CASSLKRVLNTGELFF
TRBJ2-7	many	TRBV27	TRBD1	TGTGCCAGCAGTGTCCGGGACAGTGCCCTCGAGCAGTACTTC	CASSVRDSALEQYF
TRBJ2-3	many	TRBV11-2	NA	TGTGCCAGCAGCGTAGGAAGGACGCAGTATTTT	CASSVGRTQYF